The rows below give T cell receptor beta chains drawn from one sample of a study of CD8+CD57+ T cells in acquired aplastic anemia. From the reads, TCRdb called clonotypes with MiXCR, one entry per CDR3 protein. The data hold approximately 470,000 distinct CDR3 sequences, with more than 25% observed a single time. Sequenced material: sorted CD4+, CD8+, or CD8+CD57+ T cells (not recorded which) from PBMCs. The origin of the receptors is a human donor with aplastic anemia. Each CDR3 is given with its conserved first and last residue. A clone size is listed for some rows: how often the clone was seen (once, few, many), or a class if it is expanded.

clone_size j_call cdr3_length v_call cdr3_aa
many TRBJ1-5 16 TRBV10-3 CAISEWLDKGDQPQHF
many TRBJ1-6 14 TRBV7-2 CASSPPGMDSPLHF
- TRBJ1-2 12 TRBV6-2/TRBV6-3 CASNRGPYGYTF
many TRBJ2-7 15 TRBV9 CASSVVDRGPGEQYF
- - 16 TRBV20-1 CSARGSAGGVYNEQFF
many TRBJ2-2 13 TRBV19 CASSLSNTGELFF
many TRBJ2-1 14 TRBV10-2 CASSTAGGLNEQFF
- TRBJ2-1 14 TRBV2 CASSGSGGYNEQFF
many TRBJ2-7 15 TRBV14 CASSQARTGMDLVYF
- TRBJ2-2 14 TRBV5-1 CASSVGLAGGELFF
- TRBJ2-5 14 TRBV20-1 CSASPGRSQETQYF
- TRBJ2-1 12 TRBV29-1 CSVARTDNEQFF
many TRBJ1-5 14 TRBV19 CASSISGGGQPQHF
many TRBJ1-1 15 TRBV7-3 CASSLRAGRNTEAFF
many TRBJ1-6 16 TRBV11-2 CASSYPGTGHNSPLHF
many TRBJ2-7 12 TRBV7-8 CASSSTGTEQYF
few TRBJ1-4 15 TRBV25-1 CASSVYRATNEKLFF
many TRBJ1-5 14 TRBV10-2 CASSDPFRGKPQHF
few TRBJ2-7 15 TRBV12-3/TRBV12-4 CASSPGSGSSYEQYF
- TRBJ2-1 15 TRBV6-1 CASSGIAGGPGEQFF
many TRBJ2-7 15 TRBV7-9 CASSLGGWGNYEQYF
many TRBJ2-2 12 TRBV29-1 CSVALSFGELFF
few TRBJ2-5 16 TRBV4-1 CASSPIPGTSDETQYF
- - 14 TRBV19 CASGQGASTDTQYF
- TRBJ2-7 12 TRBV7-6 CASRPQTYEQYF
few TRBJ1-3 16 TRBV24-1 CATSDFTGGSGNTIYF
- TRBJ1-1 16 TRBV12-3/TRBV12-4 CASRIWRLGGNTEAFF
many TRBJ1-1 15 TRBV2 CASIELWTGNTEAFF
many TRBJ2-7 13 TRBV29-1 CSAYDRELVEQYF
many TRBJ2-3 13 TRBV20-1 CSARTGDTDTQYF
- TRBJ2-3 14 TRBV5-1 CASRRGWITDTQYF
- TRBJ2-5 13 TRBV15 CAMTDSPQETQYF
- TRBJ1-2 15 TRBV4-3 CASSQEDRNNYGYTF
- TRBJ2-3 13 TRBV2 CATGGDPTDTQYF
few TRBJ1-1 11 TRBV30 CAWRTEPEAFF
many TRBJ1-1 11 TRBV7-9 CASSLGGEAFF
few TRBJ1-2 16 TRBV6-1 CASSTSRSQSTYGYTF
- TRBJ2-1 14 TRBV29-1 CSVDLTSGRNEQFF
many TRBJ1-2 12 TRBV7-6 CASSSTGTGYTF
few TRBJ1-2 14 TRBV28 CASSRSTGPGGYTF
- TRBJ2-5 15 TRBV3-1 CASSQVAGGRKTQYF
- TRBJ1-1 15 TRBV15 CATSREGAQGTEAFF
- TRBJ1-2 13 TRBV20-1 CSASTGPNYGYTF
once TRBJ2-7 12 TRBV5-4 CASSYGQSEQYF
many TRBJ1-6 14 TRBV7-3 CASSLSGRKSPLHF
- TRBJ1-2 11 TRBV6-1 CQTQGADGYTF
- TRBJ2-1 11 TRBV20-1 CSANAGNVEFF
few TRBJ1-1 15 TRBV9 CASSVGQGSGSEAFF
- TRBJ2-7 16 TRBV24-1 CATRSPLAGHYNEQYF
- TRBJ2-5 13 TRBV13 CASSLDREGTQYF
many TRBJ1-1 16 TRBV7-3 CASSTYMLDSNTEAFF
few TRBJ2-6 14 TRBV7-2 CASSLKSGANVLTF
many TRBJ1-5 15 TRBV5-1 CASSLGGQGHQPQHF
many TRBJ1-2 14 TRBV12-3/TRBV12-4 CASSPTTGTYGYTF
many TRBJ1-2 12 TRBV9 CASSDTGYGYTF
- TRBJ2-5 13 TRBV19 CASKEGSQETQYF
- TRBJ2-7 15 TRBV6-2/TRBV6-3 CASRSLGTGSYEQYF
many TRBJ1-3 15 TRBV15 CATSRDTGAGNTIYF